The T cell receptor (beta chain) under discussion was sequenced for a study of PD-1 blockade in classical Hodgkin lymphoma. Germline V gene sequence: CDR1 SGDLS, CDR2 YYNGEE. V was shortened by 0 bases and J by 7 bases, with 17 bases between the two germline ends. The CDR3 has 17 amino acids. Profiled with immunoSEQ multiplex PCR; TCRdb holds only in-frame clones, not every one. Here the sample spans about 20,000 clones, more than 75% being singletons. As for time point: cycle 4 day 1 (C4D1), after 6 weeks of nivolumab. Every single patient, without exception, relapsed after autologous stem cell transplantation, and brentuximab vedotin exposure varied. Negative selection with magnets was how CD8+ T cells were isolated from the thawed PBMCs.

The rearrangement uses TRBV9 and TRBJ1-6, with D unresolved. The TCR was taken from a human donor with classical Hodgkin lymphoma. The specimen comprised CD8+ T cells from blood, sampled before the fourth cycle of nivolumab. The CDR3 loop is CASSVASDGSPNSPLHF. CDR3 DNA: TGTGCCAGCAGCGTAGCGAGCGACGGTTCCCCCAATTCACCCCTCCACTTT. Combining the CDR3 with reference TRBV9 and TRBJ1-6 gives the whole variable domain DSGVTQTPKHLITATGQRVTLRCSPRSGDLSVYWYQQSLDQGLQFLIQYYNGEERAKGNILERFSAQQFPDLHSELNLSSLELGDSALYFCASSVASDGSPNSPLHFGNGTRLTVT.